This T cell receptor (beta chain) originates from a study of patients and donors after allogeneic stem cell transplantation. The CDR3 totals 14 residues. V was trimmed by 3 bases and J by 1 base, leaving 9 bases between them. Using its own MiXCR run on the RT-PCR reads, TCRdb lists one record per CDR3 protein. The table includes about 400,000 distinct CDR3 sequences, roughly 17% detected once. Sequenced material: blood, either unsorted or a sorted T cell fraction (not recorded which). The TCR originated in a human donor who was either an allogeneic HSCT recipient or a stem cell or donor lymphocyte infusion donor (not recorded which). It is not recorded whose cells these are; they may come from a transplant donor. The V gene is TRBV12-3 or TRBV12-4, the J gene TRBJ1-1; D uncertain. The CDR3 bases are TGTGCCAGCAGTTTTCAGGCTCGGAACACTGAAGCTTTCTTT. Residues: CASSFQARNTEAFF.